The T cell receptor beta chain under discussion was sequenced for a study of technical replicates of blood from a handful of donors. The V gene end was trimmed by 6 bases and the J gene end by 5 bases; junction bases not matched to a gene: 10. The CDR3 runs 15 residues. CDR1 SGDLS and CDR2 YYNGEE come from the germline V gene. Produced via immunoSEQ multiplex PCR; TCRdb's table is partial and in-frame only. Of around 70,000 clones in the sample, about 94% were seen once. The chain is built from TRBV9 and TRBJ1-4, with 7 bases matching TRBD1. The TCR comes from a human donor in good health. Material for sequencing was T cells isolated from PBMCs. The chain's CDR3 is CASTWGDRANEKLFF. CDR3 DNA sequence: TGTGCCAGCACCTGGGGGGACAGAGCAAATGAAAAACTGTTTTTT.